This T cell receptor (beta chain) appears in the sequencing data of a study of cytotoxic CD8 clonotypes in ibrutinib-treated CLL. At the level of the study: Mean per-sample yields comprised 255,043 productive templates and tens of thousands of productive rearrangements. Whole-study results and caveats: There were few public clonotypes, and on treatment they contracted or stayed stable. Sustained-remission and progressing patients were not sampled at matched times.

The intended depth for sequencing was 1 in 200,000 to 1 in 1 million T cells. The table came from immunoSEQ multiplex PCR; TCRdb's copy has only in-frame clones and leaves some out. The table has about 300,000 clones, around 69% seen once; the top ten hold about 5.3%. Trimming cost V 6 bases and J 5 bases; bases outside gene matches: 10. Germline CDR1 reads SQVTM; CDR2 reads ANQGSEA. The CDR3 is 13 amino acids. This clone was picked up one time. Antigen specificity is unknown. This chain joins TRBV29-1 and TRBJ2-7, with 7 positions matching TRBD2. Sequencing used PBMCs, obtained at disease progression, from a patient treated with ibrutinib. This TCR derives from a human donor with chronic lymphocytic leukemia. The CDR3 reads CSVRTSKGHEQYF. The CDR3 DNA follows: TGCAGCGTGAGGACTAGTAAGGGCCACGAGCAGTACTTC.